This T cell receptor (beta chain) comes out of a study of CD8+ T cells in alopecia areata. RNA extraction was followed by reverse transcription into cDNA, which acted as the sequencing template. Clones were sequenced by immunoSEQ multiplex PCR, and TCRdb holds only the in-frame ones, with some missing. This sample has some 99,000 clones, with roughly 64% found just once. V shed 3 bases and J shed 1 base, with 9 bases lying between them. Germline V CDR1 and CDR2: SGHTA, FQGTGA. The length of the CDR3 is 14 residues. As for treatment: oral pan-JAK inhibitor, 5-10 mg twice daily. This receptor was identified in a human donor with alopecia areata. This chain connects TRBV7-3 to TRBJ2-5; D uncertain. This sample comprised CD8+ T cells sorted from blood, obtained at week 4, from a patient treated with tofacitinib. CDR3 nucleotide sequence: TGTGCCAGCAGCTTCTTGGGTGGCCAAGAGACCCAGTACTTC. This gives the protein CASSFLGGQETQYF.